The present TCR beta chain was sequenced within a study of blood T cell repertoires in COVID-19. Study-wide context: PBMCs, B-cell-depleted T cells, or T cells were the source of the cDNA or gDNA that made up the material.

CDR1 is SGHRS, CDR2 YFSETQ, per germline. The V and J ends lost 3 bases and 2 bases respectively, with 11 bases between them. This CDR3 spans 15 amino acids. The table came from immunoSEQ multiplex PCR; TCRdb's copy has only in-frame clones and leaves some out. Of some 80,000 clones listed, about 76% are singletons. Sequenced: peripheral blood. The receptor was isolated from a woman older than 75 with active or convalescent COVID-19. The chain employs TRBV5-1 and TRBJ2-2, with a weak D call TRBD1 (5 bases). For the CDR3, the DNA is TGCGCCAGCAGCTCGCGGACACGTAACACCGGGGAGCTGTTTTTT. The encoded protein is CASSSRTRNTGELFF.